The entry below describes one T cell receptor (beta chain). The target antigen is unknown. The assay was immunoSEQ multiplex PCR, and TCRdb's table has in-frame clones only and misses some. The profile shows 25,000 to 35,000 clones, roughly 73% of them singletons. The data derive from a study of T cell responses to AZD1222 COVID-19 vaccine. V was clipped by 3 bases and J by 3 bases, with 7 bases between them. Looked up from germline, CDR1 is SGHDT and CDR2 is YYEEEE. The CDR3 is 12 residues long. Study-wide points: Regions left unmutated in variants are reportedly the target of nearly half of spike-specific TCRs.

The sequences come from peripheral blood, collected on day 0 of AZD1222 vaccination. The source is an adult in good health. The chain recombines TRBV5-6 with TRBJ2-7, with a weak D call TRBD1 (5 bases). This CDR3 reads CASSWQGYEQYF. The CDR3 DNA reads TGTGCCAGCAGCTGGCAGGGCTACGAGCAGTACTTC.